This T cell receptor beta chain was sequenced for a study of neurological immune-mediated disorders. In this sample, this clonotype turned up a few times. 5'RACE employing 10-nucleotide random UMIs yielded the cDNA. Each CDR3 protein gets one entry after TCRdb re-called the 5' RACE reads with MiXCR. The sample lists 95,000 to 150,000 distinct CDR3 sequences, more than 2.5% occurring once. Sequencing was carried out using PBMCs. The TCR comes from a woman in her twenties or thirties with multiple sclerosis.

CDR3 DNA sequence: TGTGCCAGCAGTCCATCCAGTTTTAACTACAATGAGCAGTTCTTC. It yields the protein CASSPSSFNYNEQFF. The chain links TRBV12-3 or TRBV12-4 to TRBJ2-1; no firm D call. The CDR3 runs 15 residues. V was shortened by 5 bases and J by 3 bases, with 14 bases between the two germline ends.